One sample yielded the 8 T cell receptor beta chains listed below, sequenced in a study of blood T cell repertoires in COVID-19. Some clones are missing from TCRdb's copy, which holds only in-frame ones; the method was immunoSEQ multiplex PCR. The sample contains fewer than 250,000 clones, 80% to 90% of which appear only once. The sample was PBMCs or T cells enriched from blood (not recorded which). The receptors were gathered from a woman younger than 45 who had been exposed to COVID-19.

This rearrangement joins TRBV6-5 to TRBJ2-7, with 8 bases identical to TRBD1. Germline V gene lookup returns CDR1 MNHEY and CDR2 SVGAGI. V lost 6 bases to trimming and J lost 2 bases; unmatched junction nucleotides: 6. CDR3 length equals 14 residues. The CDR3 bases are TGTGCCAGCAGAAGGACAGGGACCGCCTACGAGCAGTACTTC. Its protein product is CASRRTGTAYEQYF.

This chain uses TRBV9 with TRBJ2-1; 9 positions agree with TRBD2. V lost 4 bases to trimming and J lost 8 bases; unmatched junction nucleotides: 7. The germline V gene has CDR1 SGDLS and CDR2 YYNGEE. The length of the CDR3 is 14 residues. CDR3 bases: TGTGCCAGCAGCCGTACAGGGACTAGCTATGAGCAGTTCTTC. Protein sequence: CASSRTGTSYEQFF.

This clone was observed a single time. This chain uses TRBV7-9 with TRBJ1-3; TRBD1 matches at 7 bases. The CDR3 covers 15 residues. V lost 3 bases to trimming and J lost 0 bases; unmatched junction nucleotides: 2. CDR1 and CDR2 (germline): SEHNR, FQNEAQ (reference sequence). CDR3: CASSFGTASGNTIYF. As DNA, the CDR3 is TGTGCCAGCAGCTTTGGGACAGCCTCTGGAAACACCATATATTTT.

The chain links TRBV6-5 to TRBJ2-7, with 10 nucleotides matching TRBD2. Germline CDR1 and CDR2: MNHEY and SVGAGI. J was trimmed by 1 base and V by 4 bases; bases with no gene match: 1. CDR3 size: 14 residues. CDR3 amino acids: CASSWTSGSYEQYF. The CDR3 DNA reads TGTGCCAGCAGTTGGACTAGCGGTTCCTACGAGCAGTACTTC.

This clone was counted a single time. The chain is built from TRBV19 and TRBJ1-5; no firm D call. Per the germline V gene, CDR1 is LNHDA and CDR2 is SQIVND (reference sequence). Trimming took 7 bases from V and 2 from J, leaving 24 bases between them. The length of the CDR3 is 18 residues. The CDR3 sequence is CASTPPAFGEVGNQPQHF. The CDR3 bases are TGTGCCAGTACCCCCCCCGCGTTTGGAGAGGTAGGCAATCAGCCCCAGCATTTT.

This clone occurred a few times. The chain employs TRBV27 and TRBJ2-7; TRBD2 matches 14 bases. The germline CDR1 and CDR2 sequences are MNHEY and SMNVEV (reference sequence). This CDR3 contains 16 residues. J was trimmed by 7 bases and V by 6 bases; bases with no gene match: 11. DNA of the CDR3: TGTGCCAGCAGAGCCACCGGGACTAGCGGGAGTGGTGAGCAGTACTTC. Protein sequence: CASRATGTSGSGEQYF.

The rearrangement joins TRBV6-4 to TRBJ1-2; 7 positions agree with TRBD1. CDR1 is MRHNA and CDR2 is SNTAGT in the germline V gene. The CDR3 length is 15 residues. V lost 6 bases to trimming and J lost 2 bases; unmatched junction nucleotides: 9. CDR3 nucleotides: TGTGCCAGCAGCCGATCCGAGACAGGGAACTATGGCTACACCTTC. As protein: CASSRSETGNYGYTF.

The DNA for the CDR3 is TGTGCCAGCAGCTTCAGCGGGAGGGCCCGCGAGCAGTACTTC. This sequence encodes CASSFSGRAREQYF. The chain joins TRBV5-8 to TRBJ2-7; TRBD2 aligns across 10 bases. This CDR3 has 14 residues. The J segment lost 6 bases and the V segment lost 2 bases, leaving 5 bases of the junction unmatched. Germline-derived CDR1 and CDR2 are SGHTS and YDEGEE.